The 11 T cell receptor beta chains below come from one sample, sequenced in a study of T-cell reconstitution after alpha-beta-depleted transplantation in children. The authors prepared the TCRbeta library with unique molecular identifiers. Using its own MiXCR run on the PCR reads, TCRdb lists one record per CDR3 protein. The sample holds about 900,000 distinct CDR3 sequences, roughly 31% seen once. Here the sequenced sample was PBMCs, mostly from graft donor cells, taken 360 days after TCRalphabeta/CD19-depleted stem cell transplant. The source is a boy under three years old who had a stem cell transplant for SCID, so the T cells may come from the graft donor.

This chain uses TRBV10-3 with TRBJ1-6; D is undetermined. This CDR3 region has 15 residues. Germline V gene sequence: CDR1 ENHRY, CDR2 SYGVKD. The V gene lost 0 bases and the J gene lost 14 bases, with 17 bases spanning the gap. The CDR3 loop reads CAISESIRVLGSLHF. The CDR3 nucleotides are TGTGCCATCAGTGAGTCGATTCGGGTCCTGGGGTCCCTCCACTTT.

The rearrangement joins TRBV12-3 or TRBV12-4 to TRBJ1-1; no clear D. This CDR3 comprises 12 residues. V shed 0 bases and J shed 11 bases, with 10 bases lying between them. CDR3 bases: TGTGCCAGCAGTTTAGCGGTGGCGGTGGCTTTCTTT. Its protein is CASSLAVAVAFF.

A few counts support this clonotype. The genes are TRBV12-3 or TRBV12-4 and TRBJ1-2; no definite D call. This CDR3 is 15 amino acids long. The V gene lost 5 bases and the J gene lost 1 base, with 14 bases spanning the gap. The CDR3 reads CASSPYFGLNYGYTF. Here the CDR3 DNA reads TGTGCCAGCAGTCCCTATTTCGGCCTTAACTATGGCTACACCTTC.

This clonotype appeared many times. The chain has TRBV5-1 and TRBJ2-2; no definite D call. CDR3 length equals 13 residues. V lost 0 bases and J lost 5, with 5 bases in between. Germline CDR1 and CDR2: SGHRS and YFSETQ. As DNA, the CDR3 is TGCGCCAGCAGCTTGGAAGGGACCGGGGAGCTGTTTTTT. Its translation: CASSLEGTGELFF.

CDR3 protein: CAISDKPWEKLFF. In nucleotides, the CDR3 is TGTGCCATCAGTGACAAACCTTGGGAAAAACTGTTTTTT. The J gene is TRBJ1-4, the V gene TRBV10-3; the D is unclear. V dropped 3 bases and J dropped 8 bases, with 10 bases sitting between them. From germline, CDR1 is ENHRY and CDR2 SYGVKD. CDR3 length equals 13 residues.

The genes are TRBV20-1 and TRBJ2-1; D is unresolved. The CDR3 spans 10 residues. Germline CDR1 reads DFQATT; CDR2 reads SNEGSKA (reference sequence). The V end was cut by 3 bases, the J end by 11 bases, with 8 bases between. The CDR3 DNA reads TGCAGTGCTAGCTTAGGCCAGCAGTTCTTC. Its translation: CSASLGQQFF.

The gene calls are TRBV4-1 and TRBJ2-7; D uncertain. Germline V gives CDR1 MGHRA, CDR2 YSYEKL. CDR3 size: 14 residues. Between the trimmed V and J ends, which lost 7 bases and 1 base, there was a span of 14 bases. CDR3 sequence: CASKEEPRSYEQYF. CDR3 nucleotide sequence: TGCGCCAGCAAAGAGGAACCCCGGTCCTACGAGCAGTACTTC.

The chain has TRBV4-2 and TRBJ2-7; maybe TRBD1 (6 bases). V was shortened by 3 bases and J by 3 bases, with 18 bases between the two germline ends. Germline assignment: CDR1 LGHNA and CDR2 YNFKEQ. This CDR3 has 16 residues. The CDR3 sequence is CASSHGAGTTYYEQYF. The DNA for the CDR3 is TGTGCCAGCAGCCACGGAGCCGGGACAACTTACTACGAGCAGTACTTC.

This clonotype turned up a few times. The chain couples TRBV24-1 to TRBJ2-1; TRBD2 agrees at 8 bases. CDR3 length equals 15 residues. V lost 5 bases to trimming and J lost 10 bases; unmatched junction nucleotides: 12. Germline CDR1 and CDR2: KGHDR and SFDVKD. The CDR3 DNA reads TGTGCCACCAGTGGTCCGGGACTAGGCTCGTCCGAGCAGTTCTTC. Protein: CATSGPGLGSSEQFF.

Only a few counts were recorded for this clonotype. J is TRBJ2-1 and V is TRBV3-1; TRBD1 agrees at 8 bases. Germline lookup yields CDR1 LGHDT and CDR2 YNNKEL (reference sequence). V lost 4 bases to trimming and J lost 3 bases; unmatched junction nucleotides: 5. The CDR3 runs to 15 residues. The CDR3 spells CASSRGQGNYNEQFF. The CDR3 DNA sequence: TGTGCCAGCAGCCGCGGACAGGGTAACTACAATGAGCAGTTCTTC.

The sample holds one count of this clonotype. The V and J genes are TRBV20-1 and TRBJ1-4; TRBD1 matches 9 bases. CDR1 is DFQATT, CDR2 SNEGSKA, per germline (reference sequence). The CDR3 is 17 residues long. V was clipped by 1 base and J by 8 bases; unmatched bases: 14. CDR3 residues: CSARGGTGRGGREKLFF. The CDR3 bases are TGCAGTGCTAGAGGGGGGACAGGGAGAGGAGGACGGGAAAAACTGTTTTTT.